Shown below are 27 T cell receptor beta chains from a single sample sequenced in a study of blood T cell repertoires in COVID-19. Profiled with immunoSEQ multiplex PCR; TCRdb holds only in-frame clones, not every one. Of some 150,000 clones listed, approximately 86% are singletons. The sequenced material came from peripheral blood. The receptor source for this set is a man aged 65 to 85 with acute or convalescent COVID-19.

This chain connects TRBV7-3 to TRBJ2-3; weak D call: TRBD1 (7 bases). There are 15 residues in the CDR3. From germline, CDR1 is SGHTA and CDR2 FQGTGA. Trimming took off 5 bases at V and 2 bases at J, with 14 bases between the two ends. The CDR3 here is CASSPRGVNTDTQYF. The CDR3 DNA reads as TGTGCCAGCAGCCCCAGGGGGGTAAACACAGATACGCAGTATTTT.

The rearrangement uses TRBV11-3 and TRBJ2-1; tentative D call: TRBD1 (5 bases). Germline lookup yields CDR1 SGHNT and CDR2 YENEEA. This CDR3 comprises 16 residues. V was clipped by 1 base and J by 0 bases, with 10 bases between them. CDR3 residues: CASSLVGASSYNEQFF. The CDR3 coding sequence is TGTGCCAGCAGCTTAGTAGGGGCCAGCTCCTACAATGAGCAGTTCTTC.

The chain links TRBV7-2 to TRBJ1-3; D is perhaps TRBD1 (5 bases). V was shortened by 5 bases and J by 0 bases, with 11 bases between the two germline ends. The CDR3 runs to 15 residues. Germline CDR1 SGHTA, CDR2 FQGNSA. Here the CDR3 reads CASSAGPSSGNTIYF. CDR3 nucleotide sequence: TGTGCCAGCAGCGCGGGACCAAGCTCTGGAAACACCATATATTTT.

The chain uses TRBV4-2 and TRBJ2-3; a weak D match, TRBD2 (6 bases). The V end lost 0 bases, the J end lost 2 bases, and 21 bases lay between the germline ends. The CDR3 loop spans 19 amino acids. Germline V gene data show CDR1 as LGHNA and CDR2 as YNFKEQ. The CDR3 protein is CASSQEDGRTTAATDTQYF. Here the CDR3 DNA reads TGTGCCAGCAGCCAAGAAGACGGGCGGACTACGGCCGCCACAGATACGCAGTATTTT.

The chain joins TRBV7-9 to TRBJ1-1; D possibly corresponds to TRBD1 (6 bases). The CDR3 has 15 amino acids. Germline CDR1 reads SEHNR; CDR2 reads FQNEAQ (reference sequence). V lost 8 bases to trimming and J lost 3 bases, with 19 bases between them. CDR3 residues: CASGVWAGVDTEAFF. CDR3 DNA sequence: TGTGCCAGCGGAGTTTGGGCAGGGGTGGACACTGAAGCTTTCTTT. The entire variable domain, with the rest obtained from reference TRBV7-9 and TRBJ1-1, is as follows: DTGVSQNPRHKITKRGQNVTFRCDPISEHNRLYWYRQTLGQGPEFLTYFQNEAQLEKSRLLSDRFSAERPKGSFSTLEIQRTEQGDSAMYLCASGVWAGVDTEAFFGQGTRLTVV.

This clone appeared a single time. This chain joins TRBV5-4 and TRBJ2-5, with 9 bases fitting TRBD1. The CDR3 loop spans 15 amino acids. V gave up 2 bases and J gave up 5 bases; unmatched junction bases: 7. Germline V gives CDR1 SGHNT, CDR2 YYREEE (reference sequence). CDR3 DNA sequence: TGTGCCAGCAGCTTACCCGGGACAGGGTTCGAGACCCAGTACTTC. Its translation: CASSLPGTGFETQYF.

The rearrangement joins TRBV4-3 to TRBJ2-7; D call uncertain. This CDR3 is built from 14 residues. V was cut by 3 bases and J by 7 bases, with 16 bases left in between. Germline values: CDR1 LGHNA, CDR2 YSLEER. CDR3 bases: TGCGCCAGCAGCCAGCTCTTAGCAACTCGGGAGCAGTACTTC. As protein: CASSQLLATREQYF.

V gene TRBV5-5 combines with J gene TRBJ1-5; D gene ambiguous. Germline V gene lookup returns CDR1 SGHKS and CDR2 YYEKEE (reference sequence). Trimming removed 4 bases at V and 5 bases at J, with 7 bases between. The CDR3 is made up of 12 amino acids. The DNA of the CDR3 is TGTGCCAGCAGCCTGAGGGATCAGCCCCAGCATTTT. Protein product: CASSLRDQPQHF. The complete variable domain, with remaining parts taken from reference TRBV5-5 and TRBJ1-5, reads DAGVTQSPTHLIKTRGQQVTLRCSPISGHKSVSWYQQVLGQGPQFIFQYYEKEERGRGNFPDRFSARQFPNYSSELNVNALLLGDSALYLCASSLRDQPQHFGDGTRLSIL.

This chain links TRBV7-8 with TRBJ2-7; weak D call: TRBD2 (6 bases). V shed 1 base and J shed 0 bases, with 13 bases lying between them. From germline, CDR1 is SGHVS and CDR2 FQNEAQ. CDR3 length: 16 amino acids. The CDR3 sequence is CASSLGGAGVSYEQYF. DNA of the CDR3: TGTGCCAGCAGCTTAGGGGGAGCGGGCGTCTCCTACGAGCAGTACTTC.

The chain combines TRBV15 with TRBJ1-5; D remains unclear. The germline CDR1 and CDR2 sequences are LNHNV and YYDKDF (reference sequence). V was shortened by 5 bases and J by 1 base, with 12 bases between the two germline ends. This CDR3 spans 15 amino acids. CDR3 sequence (DNA): TGTGCCACCAGCTCGCGGGGTTTAAGCAATCAGCCCCAGCATTTT. Residues: CATSSRGLSNQPQHF.

The rearrangement links TRBV6-5 to TRBJ2-7, with TRBD2 as a possible D gene (5 bases). CDR3 length: 13 amino acids. The ends were cut back, 11 bases at V and 5 bases at J, with 19 bases in the middle. Germline V gives CDR1 MNHEY, CDR2 SVGAGI. CDR3 sequence (DNA): TGTGCCCGCCAGCTAGAGGGTTCTCACGAGCAGTACTTC. Its translation is CARQLEGSHEQYF.

The chain recombines TRBV27 with TRBJ2-7; D is unresolved. V was pared by 5 bases and J by 2 bases, with 13 bases between. CDR3 length equals 14 residues. Germline loops: CDR1 MNHEY, CDR2 SMNVEV (reference sequence). Here the CDR3 reads CASSRQRFPYEQYF. The CDR3, as DNA: TGTGCCAGCAGTCGACAACGGTTCCCCTACGAGCAGTACTTC.

The CDR3 DNA reads TGCAGCGTTGCCGGGACAGGGTACGAGCAGTACTTC. It encodes CSVAGTGYEQYF. The gene calls are TRBV29-1 and TRBJ2-7; 9 nucleotides match TRBD1. V shed 4 bases and J 4 bases; nucleotides not matched to a gene: 2. Per germline, CDR1 SQVTM and CDR2 ANQGSEA. This CDR3 region has 12 residues.

The rearrangement uses TRBV29-1 and TRBJ2-3; no definite D call. Trimming cost V 4 bases and J 4 bases, with 9 bases left between them. Germline V gene sequence: CDR1 SQVTM, CDR2 ANQGSEA. This CDR3 region has 12 residues. CDR3 nucleotides: TGCAGCGTTGGGGCCCGGTCAGATACGCAGTATTTT. Translation gives CSVGARSDTQYF.

The chain employs TRBV12-5 and TRBJ1-5; D remains unclear. The germline gives CDR1 LGHNT, CDR2 FRNRAP. The CDR3 is 13 residues long. The ends were cut back, 5 bases at V and 0 bases at J, with 5 bases in the middle. The CDR3 here is CASGQNSNQPQHF. The CDR3 DNA follows: TGTGCTAGTGGTCAGAATAGCAATCAGCCCCAGCATTTT.

This clone was seen once. The chain has TRBV9 and TRBJ2-7; 7 nucleotides agree with TRBD2. The CDR3 extends over 14 amino acids. V lost 3 bases, J lost 4 bases, and 7 bases stayed unmatched. The germline CDR1 and CDR2 sequences are SGDLS and YYNGEE. The CDR3 DNA reads as TGTGCCAGCAGCGCGGGGGGTTCTAGGTACGAGCAGTACTTC. Its translation: CASSAGGSRYEQYF.

J is TRBJ2-7 and V is TRBV6-6; D may be TRBD1 (5 bases). The V end lost 7 bases, the J end lost 2 bases, and 12 bases lay between the germline ends. This CDR3 region has 13 residues. Germline CDR1 is MNHNY and CDR2 is SVGAGI (reference sequence). CDR3 loop: CASTRTTTYEQYF. CDR3 DNA sequence: TGTGCCAGCACCCGGACAACTACCTACGAGCAGTACTTC.

This clone has only one observation. V is TRBV7-2 and J is TRBJ1-3; 7 bases are a match to TRBD1. CDR3 size: 16 residues. V lost 1 base to trimming and J lost 0 bases; unmatched junction nucleotides: 3. In germline, CDR1 is SGHTA, CDR2 FQGNSA. Written as DNA, the CDR3 is TGTGCCAGCAGCTTAGTGACAGGGATCTCTGGAAACACCATATATTTT. Protein product: CASSLVTGISGNTIYF. Filled out from reference TRBV7-2 and TRBJ1-3, the complete variable domain reads GAGVSQSPSNKVTEKGKDVELRCDPISGHTALYWYRQSLGQGLEFLIYFQGNSAPDKSGLPSDRFSAERTGGSVSTLTIQRTQQEDSAVYLCASSLVTGISGNTIYFGEGSWLTVV.

The chain employs TRBV5-1 and TRBJ2-7; 8 nucleotides agree with TRBD1. There are 14 residues in the CDR3. The V and J ends lost 3 bases and 5 bases, in that order; junction bases with no gene match: 7. The germline V gene has CDR1 SGHRS and CDR2 YFSETQ. The CDR3 loop is CASSYQGAVNEQYF. CDR3 sequence (DNA): TGCGCCAGCAGCTATCAGGGGGCGGTCAACGAGCAGTACTTC. The full variable domain, its missing parts supplied by reference TRBV5-1 and TRBJ2-7, is KAGVTQTPRYLIKTRGQQVTLSCSPISGHRSVSWYQQTPGQGLQFLFEYFSETQRNKGNFPGRFSGRQFSNSRSEMNVSTLELGDSALYLCASSYQGAVNEQYFGPGTRLTVT.

The chain uses TRBV6-5 and TRBJ2-1, with D possibly being TRBD1 (5 bases). CDR1 MNHEY and CDR2 SVGAGI come from the germline V gene. CDR3 length: 14 amino acids. V was cut by 5 bases and J by 0 bases, with 8 bases left in between. This chain's CDR3 is CASSTGASYNEQFF. As DNA, the CDR3 is TGTGCCAGCAGTACAGGAGCCTCCTACAATGAGCAGTTCTTC.

The chain is built from TRBV18 and TRBJ2-7; 7 nucleotides line up with TRBD1. V lost 5 bases, J lost 5 bases, and 6 bases stayed unmatched. CDR3 size: 13 residues. Germline CDR1 reads KGHSH; CDR2 reads LQKENI. CDR3 DNA sequence: TGTGCCAGCTCAGGCGCAGGGGGACACGAGCAGTACTTC. This sequence encodes CASSGAGGHEQYF.

This chain uses TRBV24-1 with TRBJ2-2; 7 nucleotides line up with TRBD1. Germline V gene sequence: CDR1 KGHDR, CDR2 SFDVKD. The CDR3 has 16 amino acids. With 5 bases clipped from V and 4 bases from J, the junction kept 9 bases outside the gene matches. The CDR3 sequence is CATSVSGTASTGELFF. In DNA, the CDR3 is TGTGCCACCAGTGTCTCCGGGACAGCGAGCACCGGGGAGCTGTTTTTT.

The chain links TRBV19 to TRBJ1-5; D is unclear. The germline gives CDR1 LNHDA, CDR2 SQIVND (reference sequence). This CDR3 contains 18 residues. The V end lost 3 bases, the J end lost 0 bases, and 18 bases lay between the germline ends. The CDR3 spells CASSIRPPAGYSNQPQHF. The CDR3 nucleotides are TGTGCCAGTAGTATCCGCCCACCGGCCGGGTATAGCAATCAGCCCCAGCATTTT.

The chain joins TRBV5-1 to TRBJ2-1; TRBD2 aligns across 11 bases. The trim removed 4 bases at V and 1 base at J, leaving 4 bases unmatched. Germline CDR1 SGHRS, CDR2 YFSETQ. This CDR3 region has 16 residues. The CDR3 nucleotides are TGCGCCAGCAGCAGTGGGACTAGCGGATCCTACAATGAGCAGTTCTTC. Its translation: CASSSGTSGSYNEQFF. Full variable domain (missing parts from reference TRBV5-1 and TRBJ2-1): KAGVTQTPRYLIKTRGQQVTLSCSPISGHRSVSWYQQTPGQGLQFLFEYFSETQRNKGNFPGRFSGRQFSNSRSEMNVSTLELGDSALYLCASSSGTSGSYNEQFFGPGTRLTVL.

The CDR3 DNA is TGTGCCAGCAGCTCCAGGGGGGGCACAGATACGCAGTATTTT. Translated: CASSSRGGTDTQYF. V is TRBV7-3 and J is TRBJ2-3; tentatively, D is TRBD1 (7 bases). Germline V gives CDR1 SGHTA, CDR2 FQGTGA. The CDR3 spans 14 residues. V lost 4 bases and J 1 base, leaving 9 bases between the germline ends.

In this sample, this clone turned up many times. The CDR3 region is CASSYVRDSGREQYF. As DNA, the CDR3 is TGTGCCAGCAGTTACGTGAGGGACAGCGGGCGCGAGCAGTACTTC. The chain joins TRBV6-2 or TRBV6-3 to TRBJ2-7; tentatively, D is TRBD1 (7 bases). In germline, CDR1 is MNHEY, CDR2 SVGEGT. This CDR3 has 15 residues. Trimming removed 2 bases from V and 6 bases from J, with 17 bases in between.

The chain links TRBV7-9 to TRBJ2-7, with 13 positions matching TRBD2. V lost 8 bases to trimming and J lost 6 bases; unmatched junction nucleotides: 7. There are 14 residues in the CDR3. Germline V gene lookup returns CDR1 SEHNR and CDR2 FQNEAQ (reference sequence). In nucleotides, the CDR3 is TGTGCCAGCCGGACTAGCGGGAGCGAAGGCGAGCAGTACTTC. Translation: CASRTSGSEGEQYF. Drawing the rest from reference TRBV7-9 and TRBJ2-7, the complete variable domain is DTGVSQNPRHKITKRGQNVTFRCDPISEHNRLYWYRQTLGQGPEFLTYFQNEAQLEKSRLLSDRFSAERPKGSFSTLEIQRTEQGDSAMYLCASRTSGSEGEQYFGPGTRLTVT.